Sequencing of this TCR beta chain was carried out in a study of cytomegalovirus exposure and HLA in healthy donors (dated by TCRdb to about 2017). For the wider study: In an earlier analysis of fewer than 750 of the donors, about 270 Gb of sequence data and just under 120 million unique TCR beta sequences from some 170 million T cells were reported. A later analysis re-analyzed previously published TCR beta repertoires from 660 or so donors and added high-resolution HLA genotyping to study TCR occurrence patterns. The study aimed to test whether signatures of past pathogen exposure could be identified by cataloging public T cell receptors. The study combined high-throughput TCR immunosequencing, statistical association of individual TCRs with disease status, and machine learning to predict cytomegalovirus infection status. A later genetic analysis used genome-wide SNP genotypes for about 65% of the 666 donors, treating that subset as a discovery cohort. An early release covering about 600 HLA-typed donors comprised approximately 290 gigabases of sequencing data and tens of millions of unique TCR sequences. Rather than using new phenotypic data, the later analysis identified candidate immune exposures from TCR beta sequences and from how often those sequences occurred across donors. In an earlier analysis of over 550 of the donors, high-throughput TCR beta sequencing was used to judge whether each TCR beta V gene segment behaved as functional or pseudogenic. Donor age, sex, ethnicity and CMV serostatus were compiled alongside the repertoire data. Typing coverage varied by locus: roughly 629-640 donors for A, B, C, DRB1 and DQB1; roughly 520 for DQA1; more than 600 for DPA1; roughly 470 for DPB1. Along with the approximately 700-subject first cohort, a separate validation cohort of over a hundred different subjects was used. Among the roughly 400 genotyped donors, about 83% belonged to the genetic ancestry cluster associated with self-reported Caucasian donors. HLA typing included class I and class II loci at four-digit resolution. Among around 400 genotyped donors of the cohort, an average of around 240,000 unique TCR beta nucleotide sequences were sequenced per donor, roughly a sixth of them non-productive. All discovery cohort repertoires had been generated using a single sequencing platform. Four or five DR-DQ haplotypes were treated as single units for association and clustering because of strong linkage in the cohort. The study used immunosequencing to profile the T cell repertoires of 670 or so subjects and linked those repertoires to cytomegalovirus serostatus.

Here is what the overall study found, with its caveats: In an earlier analysis of some 500 of the donors, most TCR beta V segments were observed in productive rearrangements about 87% or about 30% of the time, broadly matching IMGT annotations. According to a later analysis, most CMV-associated TCR beta chains appeared to be HLA-restricted, and the HLA associations seemed to be driven largely by CMV exposure. Only TCR beta chains were sequenced in this cohort, and the absence of alpha or paired-chain data limited detectable features. A later analysis found that TCR association rates varied across HLA loci, with DRB1 alleles showing the most associated TCRs and HLA-C alleles the fewest. The 87-base-pair reads could not distinguish some IMGT-functional V segments, including TRBV6-2 and TRBV6-3, so those segments were excluded. A later genetic analysis reported fewer N-insertions in productive TCRs among donors in an Asian-associated ancestry cluster than the roughly 700-donor mean. A later analysis associated approximately 17,000 TCR beta sequences with specific HLA alleles at a false discovery rate of 0.05. Compared with equally common non-associated chains, HLA-associated TCR beta chains in a later analysis were more clonally expanded and had lower generation probabilities. A further reported finding was that TCR beta sequences accurately predicted the HLA-A and HLA-B alleles for most subjects in the first cohort. Because some donors lacked HLA typing at each locus, the association tests relied only on the typed subset. The sequencing pipeline was judged likely to have produced a cluster of highly shared sequence variants as a technical artifact. The classifier was reported to diagnose cytomegalovirus status with high specificity and sensitivity in both the original and validation cohorts. The authors suggested that the approach could potentially be generalized to other disease states and immunological phenotypes. Linkage disequilibrium might explain the correlated functional status among segregating V segments, but an unknown experimental factor could not be excluded. Because counts were too low, fewer than 20 rarely observed V segments, including chromosome 9 orphons, were excluded from the earlier analysis of some 590 of the donors. Several of the top co-occurrence clusters appeared to be linked to parvovirus B19, influenza, CMV and Epstein-Barr virus, according to a later analysis. When HLA alleles, especially DR and DQ, strongly co-occurred, TCR associations were difficult to assign to individual alleles. The presence/absence analyses assumed that sequencing depth was roughly uniform across donors, and that assumption may not be true. The study gave a list of 150 to 200 TCR beta chains associated with cytomegalovirus. In vitro tests confirmed that three of the cytomegalovirus-associated TCR beta chains recognize cytomegalovirus antigens. V-gene and J-gene trimming of TCR beta chains was associated with a missense DCLRE1C variant in a later genetic analysis, and the association was replicated in an independent cohort. For the cohort, immune exposure information was limited to CMV serostatus. Most TCR sequences were observed very rarely across donors, whereas some public TCRs were present in many individuals.

The cohort comprised 670 or so healthy bone marrow donors. All cohort members were sampled while nominally healthy, although unrecorded immune exposures were likely present. The donor was CMV seronegative and was included in the group of several hundred seronegative cohort members. A peripheral blood sample was collected from each donor, and TCR beta sequencing was performed on peripheral blood mononuclear cells. Genomic DNA extraction from the blood cell samples was performed with the Qiagen DNeasy Blood Extraction Kit. Regarding this clone: Its target antigen remains unknown. It has no much larger one-base neighbor in the sample; base qualities were not kept.

The library was produced with the immunoSEQ multiplex PCR assay. The multiplex PCR relied on a mix of 60 forward primers for TCR Vbeta segments and 13 reverse primers for TCR Jbeta segments. A multiplex PCR assay on genomic DNA amplified the CDR3 region of rearranged TCR beta genes. Amplified TCR beta libraries were sequenced as 87-base-pair reads on the Illumina HiSeq System. On the study's bioinformatics: A later analysis counted 75 million to 100 million unique TCR beta chains across the 666 repertoires, and 9.5 million to 11 million of these chains were shared by at least two donors. Raw reads were error-corrected and collapsed into unique sequences with a nearest-neighbor algorithm that merged closely related sequences to remove PCR and sequencing errors. CDR3 sequences were aligned to IMGT reference sequences to assign V, D and J gene segments. For a sequence to be retained, at least a six-nucleotide match to both a V gene segment and a J gene segment was required. Rearrangements were called productive when the CDR3 lacked stop codons and stayed in frame with V and J; all others were non-productive. CDR3 was defined according to IMGT convention as the region running from the second conserved V-encoded cysteine to the conserved J-encoded phenylalanine. In an earlier analysis of approximately 500 of the donors, sequences lacking an unambiguous match to a single V gene segment were excluded. An earlier analysis of almost 600 of the donors classified V segments as functional when productive rearrangements were above 56.7% and as segregating when the standard deviation between donors was above 5%. To diagnose cytomegalovirus status from the catalog of TCR beta chain sequences, a statistical classification framework was built. A later analysis assigned V and J genes by comparing TCR nucleotide sequences with IMGT/GENE-DB human TR gene sequences. Using the TCRdist pipeline, a later analysis assigned CDR3 sequences along with most-parsimonious VDJ recombination scenarios. A later analysis defined each TCR beta chain by its CDR3 amino acid sequence plus V-gene family, and excluded reads lacking a unique V-gene family. In a later analysis, nearly 600 highly shared, low-generation-probability nucleotide sequences were removed to address suspected cross-contamination and a sequencing artifact. A later analysis calculated a clonal expansion index for each public chain from normalized within-repertoire ranks of inferred template counts. Generation probabilities in a later analysis came from a VDJ recombination model fitted to out-of-frame rearrangements, and those results were checked against IGoR. In a later analysis, hypergeometric tests were used to score TCR-TCR, TCR-HLA and TCR-CMV co-occurrence, with a repertoire-size bias correction applied to TCR pairs. In a later analysis, false discovery rates were estimated by permuting HLA or CMV assignments 20 times. In a later analysis, co-occurring TCRs were grouped using DBSCAN, and TCRdist sequence similarity was added for clustering within HLA-allele-positive subsets. Repertoires with fewer than 30,000 or more than 120,000 public chains, plus five repertoires with anomalous nucleotide sharing, were excluded from co-occurrence clustering. TCRdb limited this immuneACCESS table to in-frame rearrangements with V and J called. A share of clones is missing; checked studies link under half to unresolved V genes, and the rest is unexplained. V, J and clone size derive from that table, while D and trimming were established from the DNA sequence. Recorded for this sample are some 150,000 clones; about 82% of them occurred a single time. The ten largest make up roughly 2% of the sample.

Taken from the germline V gene, the CDR1 and CDR2 loops are MNHEY and SVGAGI. The V and J ends are trimmed by 5 bases and 7 bases, leaving 8 bases between them. The CDR3 contains 11 residues, cysteine and phenylalanine counted. Only the CDR3 portion is preserved as DNA: 33 bases, with reading frame beginning at the first base. The sample consisted of PBMCs. The chain links TRBV6-5 with TRBJ2-5, with the D gene not clear enough to name. This sequence was found in a man between 25 and 39 years old in good health and CMV-seronegative. The DNA reads as follows: TGTGCCAGCAGTCAGACTGGGACCCAGTACTTC. Protein translation: CASSQTGTQYF.